Below are 10 T cell receptor beta chains sequenced from a single sample in a study of metastatic and nonmetastatic thyroid tumors. Each patient went into thyroid surgery without having received any treatment. TCRdb redid the clone calls on the PCR reads using MiXCR. The profile shows approximately 18,000 clones, approximately 30% of them singletons. The specimen was tumor tissue. All receptors derive from a female donor with papillary thyroid cancer or a benign thyroid nodule (not recorded which). Some clones in this sample may be carry-over from other donors' samples.

This clone was counted only a few times. This chain connects TRBV24-1 to TRBJ1-1, with D uncertain. The CDR3 covers 12 residues. Germline CDR1 is KGHDR and CDR2 is SFDVKD. V lost 4 bases to trimming and J lost 11 bases, with 13 bases between them. The CDR3 DNA follows: TGTGCCACCAGTGACCGGATAGGGTGTGCTTTCTTT. Its translation is CATSDRIGCAFF.

The CDR3 nucleotides are TGTGCCTGGACAAGGAGAGGGGGGTCTCACCACGAGCAGTACTTC. This encodes CAWTRRGGSHHEQYF. V gene TRBV30 combines with J gene TRBJ2-7; D possibly uses TRBD1 or TRBD2 (6 bases each). The CDR3 spans 15 residues. Germline CDR1 GTSNPN, CDR2 SVGIG (reference sequence). V was pared by 4 bases and J by 5 bases, with 21 bases between. Supplemented by reference TRBV30 and TRBJ2-7, the full variable domain reads SQTIHQWPATLVQPVGSPLSLECTVEGTSNPNLYWYRQAAGRGLQLLFYSVGIGQISSEVPQNLSASRPQDRQFILSSKKLLLSDSGFYLCAWTRRGGSHHEQYFGPGTRLTVT.

At least ten counts were recorded for this clone. The V call is TRBV12-3 or TRBV12-4, the J call TRBJ1-4; TRBD1 is a possible D gene (5 bases). V was shortened by 5 bases and J by 0 bases, with 10 bases between the two germline ends. This CDR3 is 15 amino acids long. The CDR3 DNA reads TGTGCCAGCAGTCCTGGGACCGCAACTAATGAAAAACTGTTTTTT. Translation gives CASSPGTATNEKLFF.

This clone was detected a few times. The DNA of the CDR3 is TGTGCCAGCTTCGATGGATCGTCTAGACGGGGTGGCTACACCTTC. Amino acid sequence: CASFDGSSRRGGYTF. This sequence joins TRBV6-2 or TRBV6-3 and TRBJ1-2, with D unresolved. In germline, CDR1 is MNHEY, CDR2 SVGEGT. The CDR3 totals 15 residues. Trimming took 8 bases from V and 7 from J, leaving 23 bases between them.

This clone was counted many times. This sample also contains other DNA sequences that code for the same CDR3. The chain has TRBV6-1 and TRBJ2-7, with a possible D match to TRBD1 (8 bases). The CDR3 runs to 16 residues. Germline-derived CDR1 and CDR2 are MNHNS and SASEGT. V was pared by 7 bases and J by 0 bases, with 19 bases between. Here the CDR3 DNA reads TGTGCCAGCACCACCACAGGGGGAGGGCCCTCCTACGAGCAGTACTTC. Protein sequence: CASTTTGGGPSYEQYF.

This clone rates as medium-sized. The chain uses TRBV6-1 and TRBJ1-1; D unclear. The CDR3 loop spans 12 amino acids. V gave up 5 bases and J gave up 10 bases, with 14 bases separating them. Germline CDR1 and CDR2: MNHNS and SASEGT. DNA of the CDR3: TGTGCCAGCAGTAGCAAGACTTGGGGAGCTTTCTTT. This encodes CASSSKTWGAFF.

The sample holds many counts of this clone. This chain joins TRBV20-1 and TRBJ2-7; D possibly corresponds to TRBD2 (5 bases). The CDR3 consists of 14 residues. The germline V gene has CDR1 DFQATT and CDR2 SNEGSKA (reference sequence). Trimming pared 3 bases from V and 6 bases from J, leaving 18 bases between. The CDR3 region is CSASAGGEVSEQYF. The CDR3 bases are TGCAGTGCTAGCGCCGGAGGAGAGGTCTCCGAGCAGTACTTC.

The J gene is TRBJ2-1, the V gene TRBV10-3; the D gene could be TRBD1 or TRBD2 (5 bases each). The V and J ends lost 8 bases and 5 bases respectively, with 19 bases between them. The germline gives CDR1 ENHRY, CDR2 SYGVKD. The CDR3 is 15 amino acids. CDR3 in DNA: TGTGCCATCGGGGCAATAGCGAGAAACCACAATGAGCAGTTCTTC. The encoded protein is CAIGAIARNHNEQFF.

The V and J genes are TRBV20-1 and TRBJ2-1; the D gene is possibly TRBD1 (6 bases). This CDR3 comprises 15 residues. Deletions cut 8 bases from V and 0 bases from J, with 17 bases between. Germline V gene sequence: CDR1 DFQATT, CDR2 SNEGSKA (reference sequence). The CDR3 nucleotides are TGCAGTTCCAGCATGACAGGTGGCTCCTACAATGAGCAGTTCTTC. Residues: CSSSMTGGSYNEQFF.

The rearrangement uses TRBV5-1 and TRBJ1-2; D gene uncertain. There are 13 residues in the CDR3. CDR1 and CDR2 (germline): SGHRS, YFSETQ. V lost 1 base and J lost 4, with 8 bases in between. The CDR3 sequence: CASSLTDFYGYTF. The CDR3 DNA sequence: TGCGCCAGCAGCTTGACGGATTTCTATGGCTACACCTTC.